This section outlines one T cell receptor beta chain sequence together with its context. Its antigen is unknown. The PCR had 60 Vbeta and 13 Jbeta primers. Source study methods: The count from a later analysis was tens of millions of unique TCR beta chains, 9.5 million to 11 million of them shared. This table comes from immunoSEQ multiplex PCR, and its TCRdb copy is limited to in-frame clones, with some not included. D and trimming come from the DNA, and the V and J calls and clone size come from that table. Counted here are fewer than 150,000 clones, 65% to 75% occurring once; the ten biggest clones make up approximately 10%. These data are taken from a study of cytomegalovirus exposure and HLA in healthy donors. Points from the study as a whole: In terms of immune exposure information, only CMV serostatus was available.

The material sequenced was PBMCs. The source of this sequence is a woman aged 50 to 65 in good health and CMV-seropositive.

The CDR3 loop reads CASSPSGANTGELFF. CDR3 nucleotides: TGTGCCAGCAGTCCTAGCGGGGCAAACACCGGGGAGCTGTTTTTT. V gene TRBV5-4 combines with J gene TRBJ2-2; 9 bases align to TRBD2. Germline values: CDR1 SGHNT, CDR2 YYREEE (reference sequence). The CDR3 length is 15 residues. V dropped 5 bases and J dropped 2; count of bases not matched to a gene: 4.